This entry lists 9 T cell receptor beta chains sequenced from one sample in a study of blood T cell repertoires in COVID-19. TCRdb's table, derived via immunoSEQ multiplex PCR, lists solely in-frame clones and lacks some. The sample has around 280,000 clones, roughly nine tenths seen once. The specimen was peripheral blood. All receptors come from a woman between 25 and 40 years old with COVID-19, enrolled during active disease.

This chain uses TRBV6-5 with TRBJ2-2; 12 bases align to TRBD1. After removal of 7 bases from V and 8 bases from J, the junction contained 8 bases not matched to a gene. This CDR3 is built from 15 residues. CDR1 MNHEY and CDR2 SVGAGI come from the germline V gene. CDR3 residues: CASTLGTGGSGELFF. In nucleotides, the CDR3 is TGTGCCAGCACCCTCGGGACAGGGGGCTCGGGGGAGCTGTTTTTT.

This rearrangement joins TRBV11-2 to TRBJ2-3; 14 bases fit TRBD2. This CDR3 has 16 amino acids. J gave up 5 bases and V 7 bases, and 8 bases lay outside the gene matches. Germline V gives CDR1 SGHAT, CDR2 FQNNGV. The CDR3 sequence: CASNPTSGGAGDTQYF. CDR3 bases: TGTGCCAGCAACCCGACTAGCGGGGGGGCTGGAGATACGCAGTATTTT.

The rearrangement links TRBV29-1 to TRBJ1-1; D not resolved. The CDR3 covers 14 residues. With 5 bases removed from V and 3 bases from J, the gap between germline ends came to 16 bases. Germline CDR1 SQVTM, CDR2 ANQGSEA. This CDR3 reads CSVRLLQPYTEAFF. The CDR3 nucleotides are TGCAGCGTTCGATTGTTACAGCCTTACACTGAAGCTTTCTTT.

The V gene is TRBV18, the J gene TRBJ1-1, with 11 bases that match TRBD1. J was trimmed by 5 bases and V by 6 bases; bases with no gene match: 8. CDR1 and CDR2 (germline): KGHSH, LQKENI. CDR3 length equals 15 residues. CDR3 loop: CASSDRGPFKTEAFF. The DNA of the CDR3 is TGTGCCAGCTCGGACAGGGGGCCATTTAAAACTGAAGCTTTCTTT.

CDR3 protein: CASSFGGRRTYEQYF. CDR3 sequence (DNA): TGCGCCAGCAGCTTCGGGGGGCGCAGGACCTACGAGCAGTACTTC. The rearrangement joins TRBV5-1 to TRBJ2-7, with a possible D match to TRBD2 (7 bases). CDR3 length: 15 residues. Trimming shortened V by 2 bases and J by 2 bases, and 14 bases separated the two germline ends. From germline, CDR1 is SGHRS and CDR2 YFSETQ.

V and J are TRBV20-1 and TRBJ2-5; maybe TRBD2 (5 bases). CDR1 DFQATT and CDR2 SNEGSKA come from the germline V gene (reference sequence). V dropped 7 bases and J dropped 4 bases, with 10 bases sitting between them. CDR3 length: 11 residues. The CDR3 nucleotides are TGCAGTGTCGGACTTCGAGAGACCCAGTACTTC. As protein: CSVGLRETQYF.

The count of this clone is one. The chain is built from TRBV4-1 and TRBJ1-2; D possibly corresponds to TRBD1 (6 bases). The CDR3 is 16 residues long. Trimming shortened V by 0 bases and J by 4 bases, and 15 bases separated the two germline ends. The germline gives CDR1 MGHRA, CDR2 YSYEKL. DNA of the CDR3: TGCGCCAGCAGCCAAGATCCTACAGGGCGCCCCTATGGCTACACCTTC. Protein product: CASSQDPTGRPYGYTF.

The gene calls are TRBV19 and TRBJ1-3; 8 positions match TRBD1. V was clipped by 5 bases and J by 4 bases; unmatched bases: 13. The length of the CDR3 is 17 residues. CDR1 LNHDA and CDR2 SQIVND come from the germline V gene (reference sequence). The CDR3 nucleotides are TGTGCCAGTAGTGCGTCCAACAGGGGGTCAGACGGAAACACCATATATTTT. As protein: CASSASNRGSDGNTIYF.

Here the CDR3 reads CASSHARSYEQYF. CDR3 in DNA: TGTGCCAGCAGCCACGCGAGGAGCTACGAGCAGTACTTC. The chain joins TRBV27 to TRBJ2-7; no clear D gene. This CDR3 has 13 residues. V gave up 6 bases and J gave up 3 bases, with 12 bases separating them. In germline, CDR1 is MNHEY, CDR2 SMNVEV (reference sequence).